These 32 T cell receptor beta chains were sequenced from one sample in a study of blood T cell repertoires in COVID-19. Profiled with immunoSEQ multiplex PCR; TCRdb holds only in-frame clones, not every one. The sample records about 200,000 clones, almost 85% being singletons. Sequencing was done on a sample of peripheral blood. These receptors originate from a woman in her forties or fifties with active or convalescent COVID-19.

This clone was observed many times. The chain recombines TRBV7-9 with TRBJ1-2; no firm D call. V lost 2 bases and J 5 bases, leaving 12 bases between the germline ends. Germline V gene data show CDR1 as SEHNR and CDR2 as FQNEAQ (reference sequence). The CDR3 spans 14 residues. Here the CDR3 reads CASSLSGYGYGYTF. The CDR3 nucleotides are TGTGCCAGCAGCTTATCCGGGTACGGGTATGGCTACACCTTC. The whole variable domain, filled in from reference TRBV7-9 and TRBJ1-2, reads DTGVSQNPRHKITKRGQNVTFRCDPISEHNRLYWYRQTLGQGPEFLTYFQNEAQLEKSRLLSDRFSAERPKGSFSTLEIQRTEQGDSAMYLCASSLSGYGYGYTFGSGTRLTVV.

This chain connects TRBV28 to TRBJ2-5; TRBD2 aligns across 10 bases. V shed 6 bases, J shed 5 bases, and the junction held 12 bases outside the gene matches. Per germline, CDR1 MDHEN and CDR2 SYDVKM. The CDR3 covers 16 residues. DNA of the CDR3: TGTGCCAGCAGCAGCCGGAAGCGGGGGGGCGGGGAGACCCAGTACTTC. It translates to CASSSRKRGGGETQYF.

The gene calls are TRBV3-1 (or the pseudogene TRBV3-2) and TRBJ1-2; 7 nucleotides align to TRBD1. The CDR3 runs 13 residues. Germline values: CDR1 LGHDT, CDR2 YNNKEL (reference sequence). V lost 2 bases, J lost 4 bases, and 1 base stayed unmatched. CDR3 DNA: TGTGCCAGCAGCCAAAGACAGGGCTATGGCTACACCTTC. Its protein is CASSQRQGYGYTF.

The chain has TRBV7-8 and TRBJ1-1, with a tentative D call TRBD1 (5 bases). Looked up from germline, CDR1 is SGHVS and CDR2 is FQNEAQ. Trimming took 4 bases from V and 0 from J, leaving 18 bases between them. This CDR3 comprises 17 residues. Here the CDR3 reads CASSSRWGAGLNTEAFF. The DNA of the CDR3 is TGTGCCAGCAGCTCCAGATGGGGCGCAGGGCTGAACACTGAAGCTTTCTTT.

V usage is TRBV7-9 and J usage is TRBJ2-7, with a tentative D call TRBD2 (5 bases). The CDR3 is 12 residues long. Germline V gene data show CDR1 as SEHNR and CDR2 as FQNEAQ (reference sequence). CDR3 sequence: CASSLEARTPIV. In DNA, the CDR3 is TGTGCCAGCAGCTTAGAGGCTAGGACTCCAATAGTC.

The rearrangement joins TRBV5-6 to TRBJ1-2; D uncertain. The ends were cut back, 0 bases at V and 4 bases at J, with 4 bases in the middle. Germline lookup yields CDR1 SGHDT and CDR2 YYEEEE. The CDR3 loop spans 12 amino acids. CDR3 DNA: TGTGCCAGCAGCTTGGCAGTCTATGGCTACACCTTC. Residues: CASSLAVYGYTF.

The chain employs TRBV6-2 or TRBV6-3 and TRBJ2-7; unclear D gene. CDR3 size: 11 residues. Germline V lookup: CDR1 MNHEY, CDR2 SVGEGT. Trimming took 0 bases from V and 6 from J, leaving 3 bases between them. CDR3 sequence reads: CASSYSLEQYF. Here the CDR3 DNA reads TGTGCCAGCAGTTACTCCCTCGAGCAGTACTTC.

CDR3 DNA sequence: TGTGCCAGCAGCGTAGGAACAGGGCCGCGCGCAGATACGCAGTATTTT. Translation: CASSVGTGPRADTQYF. This chain links TRBV9 with TRBJ2-3; the D gene is possibly TRBD1 (6 bases). Germline CDR1 is SGDLS and CDR2 is YYNGEE. The V and J ends lost 0 bases and 4 bases respectively, with 15 bases between them. The CDR3 is 16 residues long.

The genes are TRBV5-5 and TRBJ1-2; D may be TRBD1 (5 bases). Trimming took off 1 base at V and 5 bases at J, with 18 bases between the two ends. The CDR3 loop spans 16 amino acids. CDR1 is SGHKS, CDR2 YYEKEE, per germline (reference sequence). In DNA, the CDR3 is TGTGCCAGCAGCTTGTCCCCAGGGCCATCAGTGTATGGCTACACCTTC. Amino acid sequence: CASSLSPGPSVYGYTF. Full variable domain (outside the CDR3, taken from reference TRBV5-5 and TRBJ1-2): DAGVTQSPTHLIKTRGQQVTLRCSPISGHKSVSWYQQVLGQGPQFIFQYYEKEERGRGNFPDRFSARQFPNYSSELNVNALLLGDSALYLCASSLSPGPSVYGYTFGSGTRLTVV.

This clone is a singleton in its sample. This chain joins TRBV11-2 and TRBJ2-3, with D uncertain. The CDR3 sequence is 14 residues long. CDR1 is SGHAT and CDR2 is FQNNGV in the germline V gene. Trimming left V 4 bases short and J 5 bases short, with 13 bases between. The CDR3 reads CASSSPSEGDTQYF. In nucleotides, the CDR3 is TGTGCCAGCAGCTCCCCCAGCGAAGGAGATACGCAGTATTTT.

The CDR3 protein is CASSLQGLGAGYTF. The CDR3, as DNA: TGTGCCAGCAGCTTGCAAGGTCTGGGGGCGGGCTACACCTTC. The rearrangement uses TRBV5-4 and TRBJ1-2, with D possibly matching TRBD1 (6 bases). The CDR3 is 14 amino acids. V was trimmed by 1 base and J by 8 bases, leaving 15 bases between them. CDR1 and CDR2 (germline): SGHNT, YYREEE (reference sequence).

This clone was seen only a few times. V usage is TRBV12-3 or TRBV12-4 and J usage is TRBJ1-5, with 7 positions matching TRBD1. Unmatched junction bases numbered 1, after V lost 3 bases and J lost 5 bases. CDR3 size: 13 residues. CDR3 bases: TGTGCCAGCAGTTTGCAGGGGGATCAGCCCCAGCATTTT. This codes for CASSLQGDQPQHF.

The chain couples TRBV4-1 to TRBJ2-5, with D perhaps TRBD2 (6 bases). Per the germline V gene, CDR1 is MGHRA and CDR2 is YSYEKL. The CDR3 extends over 13 amino acids. V was pared by 5 bases and J by 5 bases, with 12 bases between. This chain's CDR3 is CASSTTRTETQYF. In nucleotides, the CDR3 is TGCGCCAGCAGCACGACTAGGACGGAGACCCAGTACTTC.

The chain recombines TRBV6-5 with TRBJ1-6, with D possibly matching TRBD1 (6 bases). Germline V gene data show CDR1 as MNHEY and CDR2 as SVGAGI. V was cut by 7 bases and J by 0 bases, with 10 bases left in between. There are 15 residues in the CDR3. CDR3 in DNA: TGTGCCAGCACGAGGGGGAGCTCCTATAATTCACCCCTCCACTTT. Residues: CASTRGSSYNSPLHF.

The chain combines TRBV7-9 with TRBJ2-3; 8 bases are a match to TRBD1. The CDR3 has 17 amino acids. Germline loops: CDR1 SEHNR, CDR2 FQNEAQ (reference sequence). The junction had 21 bases not matched to a gene; V was cut back by 10 bases and J by 6 bases. DNA of the CDR3: TGTGCCATCCCCGGGCAGGGGGCTCTCTCGAACCGGGATACGCAGTATTTT. It codes for CAIPGQGALSNRDTQYF. The complete variable domain, with remaining parts taken from reference TRBV7-9 and TRBJ2-3, reads DTGVSQNPRHKITKRGQNVTFRCDPISEHNRLYWYRQTLGQGPEFLTYFQNEAQLEKSRLLSDRFSAERPKGSFSTLEIQRTEQGDSAMYLCAIPGQGALSNRDTQYFGPGTRLTVL.

The rearrangement joins TRBV10-3 to TRBJ2-1; TRBD2 aligns across 11 bases. The V gene end was trimmed by 6 bases and the J gene end by 5 bases; junction bases not matched to a gene: 15. The CDR3 contains 18 residues. Germline assignment: CDR1 ENHRY and CDR2 SYGVKD. CDR3 region: CAIRFSGGAVEINNEQFF. CDR3 DNA sequence: TGTGCCATCAGATTTAGCGGGGGGGCCGTGGAAATCAACAATGAGCAGTTCTTC.

A note on this clone: This CDR3 is also generated by other DNA sequences in the sample. The V gene is TRBV2, the J gene TRBJ1-6; D is uncertain. Trimming pared 5 bases from V and 5 bases from J, leaving 4 bases between. Germline CDR1 SNHLY, CDR2 FYNNEI. This CDR3 region has 12 residues. In DNA, the CDR3 is TGTGCCAGCAGTCTAGATAATTCACCCCTCCACTTT. Translated, it gives CASSLDNSPLHF. Full variable domain (rest looked up from reference TRBV2 and TRBJ1-6): EPEVTQTPSHQVTQMGQEVILRCVPISNHLYFYWYRQILGQKVEFLVSFYNNEISEKSEIFDDQFSVERPDGSNFTLKIRSTKLEDSAMYFCASSLDNSPLHFGNGTRLTVT.

The genes are TRBV6-5 and TRBJ1-4; D possibly corresponds to TRBD1 (5 bases). Germline V lookup: CDR1 MNHEY, CDR2 SVGAGI. V was cut by 6 bases and J by 5 bases, with 13 bases left in between. This CDR3 spans 14 amino acids. The CDR3 region is CASRAGRINEKLFF. CDR3 sequence (DNA): TGTGCCAGCAGGGCAGGGCGGATAAATGAAAAACTGTTTTTT.

The CDR3 region has the DNA TGTGCCAGCAGCAGGGCGGTGAACACTGAAGCTTTCTTT. This codes for CASSRAVNTEAFF. V and J are TRBV6-6 and TRBJ1-1; the D gene is possibly TRBD1 (5 bases). CDR1 MNHNY and CDR2 SVGAGI come from the germline V gene (reference sequence). V dropped 6 bases and J dropped 0 bases, with 8 bases sitting between them. The CDR3 has 13 residues.

The chain recombines TRBV2 with TRBJ2-1; the match to TRBD1 covers 10 bases. Germline loops: CDR1 SNHLY, CDR2 FYNNEI. There are 15 residues in the CDR3. V was pared by 7 bases and J by 8 bases, with 11 bases of the junction left unmatched. CDR3 sequence reads: CASILRQGAWDEQFF. The CDR3 DNA reads TGTGCCAGCATCCTAAGACAGGGGGCTTGGGATGAGCAGTTCTTC. The entire variable domain, with the rest obtained from reference TRBV2 and TRBJ2-1, is as follows: EPEVTQTPSHQVTQMGQEVILRCVPISNHLYFYWYRQILGQKVEFLVSFYNNEISEKSEIFDDQFSVERPDGSNFTLKIRSTKLEDSAMYFCASILRQGAWDEQFFGPGTRLTVL.

The chain couples TRBV27 to TRBJ1-3; D unresolved. The ends were cut back, 5 bases at V and 0 bases at J, with 11 bases in the middle. The CDR3 totals 15 residues. Germline V lookup: CDR1 MNHEY, CDR2 SMNVEV (reference sequence). The CDR3 region has the DNA TGTGCCAGCAGTCCTGAGCGCACCTCTGGAAACACCATATATTTT. Translating gives CASSPERTSGNTIYF.

This clone was detected only once. The V call is TRBV12-3 or TRBV12-4, the J call TRBJ2-3; 7 positions match TRBD1. V was pared by 7 bases and J by 5 bases, with 6 bases of the junction left unmatched. This CDR3 is 13 amino acids long. The CDR3 sequence is CASTNTGEDTQYF. CDR3 nucleotides: TGTGCCAGCACAAACACAGGGGAAGATACGCAGTATTTT.

The sample holds many counts of this clone. The V call is TRBV6-1, the J call TRBJ1-6; TRBD1 matches 8 bases. With 4 bases clipped from V and 7 bases from J, the junction kept 9 bases outside the gene matches. The CDR3 covers 16 residues. Germline CDR1 reads MNHNS; CDR2 reads SASEGT. CDR3 sequence (DNA): TGTGCCAGCAGTGTTGGTTTCGGACAGGGAAATTCACCCCTCCACTTT. This encodes CASSVGFGQGNSPLHF.

As concerns this clone: Distinct nucleotide sequences in the sample also encode this CDR3. V usage is TRBV2 and J usage is TRBJ1-1; 7 bases map to TRBD1. V lost 5 bases to trimming and J lost 5 bases; unmatched junction nucleotides: 8. The length of the CDR3 is 14 residues. Germline CDR1 and CDR2: SNHLY and FYNNEI. CDR3 nucleotide sequence: TGTGCCAGCAGTCGACAGGGAAGGAATACTGAAGCTTTCTTT. Protein: CASSRQGRNTEAFF.

V is TRBV19 and J is TRBJ2-2, with 7 bases aligning to TRBD1. This CDR3 is 16 amino acids long. CDR1 and CDR2 from the germline V gene are LNHDA and SQIVND (reference sequence). J gave up 7 bases and V 8 bases, and 16 bases lay outside the gene matches. CDR3 DNA sequence: TGTGCCAGTGGAGGAGGAAGAGGGGGCGCGAGCGGGGAGCTGTTTTTT. Protein sequence: CASGGGRGGASGELFF.

The V and J genes are TRBV10-3 and TRBJ1-3; D uncertain. Trimming removed 8 bases at V and 0 bases at J, with 11 bases between. Per the germline V gene, CDR1 is ENHRY and CDR2 is SYGVKD. The CDR3 is 14 amino acids. CDR3 region: CAIQAVGSGNTIYF. DNA for the CDR3: TGTGCCATCCAAGCGGTCGGCTCTGGAAACACCATATATTTT.

This sequence joins TRBV9 and TRBJ1-1, with no clear D. Germline V gene sequence: CDR1 SGDLS, CDR2 YYNGEE. Between the trimmed V and J ends, which lost 1 base and 1 base, there was a span of 8 bases. The CDR3 is made up of 14 amino acids. The CDR3 region is CASSVFLQNTEAFF. CDR3 DNA: TGTGCCAGCAGCGTATTCTTACAGAACACTGAAGCTTTCTTT.

The V gene is TRBV7-7, the J gene TRBJ2-2; D remains ambiguous. V lost 3 bases to trimming and J lost 1 base, with 3 bases between them. CDR1 and CDR2 from the germline V gene are SSHAT and FNYEAQ (reference sequence). The CDR3 runs 13 residues. The CDR3 DNA sequence: TGTGCCAGCAGCTTCGGGAACACCGGGGAGCTGTTTTTT. Its translation is CASSFGNTGELFF.

This clone was seen only once. V is TRBV6-5 and J is TRBJ1-5; TRBD1 matches at 8 bases. The CDR3 consists of 14 residues. CDR1 MNHEY and CDR2 SVGAGI come from the germline V gene. Trimming cost V 5 bases and J 7 bases; bases outside gene matches: 7. Written as DNA, the CDR3 is TGTGCCAGCAGTACTGGACAGGGCGGGCAGCCCCAGCATTTT. Its translation: CASSTGQGGQPQHF.

The chain employs TRBV6-5 and TRBJ1-2; 9 positions match TRBD1. Losses at the gene ends were 7 bases for V and 6 bases for J; bases not matched to a gene: 12. The germline gives CDR1 MNHEY, CDR2 SVGAGI. The CDR3 is made up of 15 amino acids. The CDR3 sequence is CASTSVADRGDGYTF. In nucleotides, the CDR3 is TGTGCCAGCACCTCAGTAGCGGACAGGGGTGATGGCTACACCTTC.

The J gene is TRBJ1-5, the V gene TRBV24-1; maybe TRBD1 (6 bases). The CDR3 spans 14 residues. Germline-derived CDR1 and CDR2 are KGHDR and SFDVKD. The V end lost 3 bases, the J end lost 8 bases, and 13 bases lay between the germline ends. The CDR3 sequence is CATSDTQGVKPQHF. In nucleotides, the CDR3 is TGTGCCACCAGTGATACACAGGGAGTCAAGCCCCAGCATTTT.

This clone was picked up one time. The chain couples TRBV6-1 to TRBJ2-7; 7 bases match TRBD2. V lost 5 bases, J lost 2 bases, and 9 bases stayed unmatched. Per the germline V gene, CDR1 is MNHNS and CDR2 is SASEGT. There are 15 residues in the CDR3. This CDR3 reads CASSSLTSATYEQYF. CDR3 in DNA: TGTGCCAGCAGTTCACTTACTAGCGCAACCTACGAGCAGTACTTC.